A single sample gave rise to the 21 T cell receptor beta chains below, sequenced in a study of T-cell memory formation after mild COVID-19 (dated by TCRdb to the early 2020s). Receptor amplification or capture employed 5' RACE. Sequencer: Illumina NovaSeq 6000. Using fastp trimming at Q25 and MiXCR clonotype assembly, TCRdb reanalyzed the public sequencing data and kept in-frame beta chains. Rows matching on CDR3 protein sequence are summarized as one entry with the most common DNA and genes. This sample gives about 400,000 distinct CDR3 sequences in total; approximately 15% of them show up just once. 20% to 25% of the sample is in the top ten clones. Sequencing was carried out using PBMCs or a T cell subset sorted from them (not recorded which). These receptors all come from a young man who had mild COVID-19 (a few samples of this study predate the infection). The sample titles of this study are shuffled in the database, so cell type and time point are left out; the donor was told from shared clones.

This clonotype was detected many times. This CDR3 reads CASSPIRPGTQYF. CDR3 nucleotides: TGTGCCAGCAGCCCCATCAGGCCTGGTACGCAGTATTTT. V is TRBV7-2 and J is TRBJ2-3; D is unresolved. With 5 bases removed from V and 8 bases from J, the gap between germline ends came to 14 bases. The CDR3 length is 13 residues. Germline lookup yields CDR1 SGHTA and CDR2 FQGNSA.

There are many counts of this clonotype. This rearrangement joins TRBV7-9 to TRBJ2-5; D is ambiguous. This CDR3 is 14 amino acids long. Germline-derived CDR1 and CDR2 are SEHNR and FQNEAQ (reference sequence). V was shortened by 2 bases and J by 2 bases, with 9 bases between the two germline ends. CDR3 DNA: TGTGCCAGCAGCTTATCTCAGGCGCAAGAGACCCAGTACTTC. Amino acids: CASSLSQAQETQYF.

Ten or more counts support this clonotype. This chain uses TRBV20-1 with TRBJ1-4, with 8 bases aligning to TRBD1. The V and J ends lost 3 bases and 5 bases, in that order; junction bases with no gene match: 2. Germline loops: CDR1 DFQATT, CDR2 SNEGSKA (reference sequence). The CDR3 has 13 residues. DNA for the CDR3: TGCAGTGCTAGGCGACAGGGGAATGAAAAACTGTTTTTT. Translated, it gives CSARRQGNEKLFF.

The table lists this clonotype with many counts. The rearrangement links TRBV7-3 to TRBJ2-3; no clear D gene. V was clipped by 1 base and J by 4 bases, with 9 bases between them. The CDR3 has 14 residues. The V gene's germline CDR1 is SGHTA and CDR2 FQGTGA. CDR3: CASSLKVQPDTQYF. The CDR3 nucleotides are TGTGCCAGCAGCTTAAAGGTCCAGCCAGATACGCAGTATTTT. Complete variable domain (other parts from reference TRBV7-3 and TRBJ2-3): GAGVSQTPSNKVTEKGKYVELRCDPISGHTALYWYRQSLGQGPEFLIYFQGTGAADDSGLPNDRFFAVRPEGSVSTLKIQRTERGDSAVYLCASSLKVQPDTQYFGPGTRLTVL.

CDR3 region: CASSSGTGDSEAFF. Here the CDR3 DNA reads TGTGCCAGTAGTTCCGGGACAGGGGACTCTGAAGCTTTCTTT. The chain employs TRBV19 and TRBJ1-1; the match to TRBD1 covers 10 bases. The V gene end was trimmed by 5 bases and the J gene end by 6 bases; junction bases not matched to a gene: 6. There are 14 residues in the CDR3. CDR1 is LNHDA, CDR2 SQIVND, per germline (reference sequence).

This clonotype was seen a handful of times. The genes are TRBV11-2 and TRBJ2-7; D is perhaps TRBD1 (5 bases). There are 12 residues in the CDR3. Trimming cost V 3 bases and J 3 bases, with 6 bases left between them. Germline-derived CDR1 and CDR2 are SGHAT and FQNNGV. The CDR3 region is CASSLTVYEQYV. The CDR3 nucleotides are TGTGCCAGCAGCTTGACAGTCTACGAGCAGTACGTC.

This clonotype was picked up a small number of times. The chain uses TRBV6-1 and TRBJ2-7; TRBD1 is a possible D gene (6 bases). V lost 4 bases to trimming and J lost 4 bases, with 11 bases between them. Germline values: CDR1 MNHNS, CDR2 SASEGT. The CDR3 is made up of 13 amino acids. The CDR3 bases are TGTGCCAGCAGTGGGGGGCGGATTTACGAGCAGTACTTC. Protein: CASSGGRIYEQYF.

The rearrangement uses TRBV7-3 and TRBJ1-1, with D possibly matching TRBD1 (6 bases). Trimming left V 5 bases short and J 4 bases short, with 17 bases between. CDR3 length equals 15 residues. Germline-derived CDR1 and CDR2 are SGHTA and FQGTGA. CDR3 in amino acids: CASSPHVEDSTEAFF. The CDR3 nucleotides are TGTGCCAGCAGCCCCCATGTGGAGGACAGCACTGAAGCTTTCTTT. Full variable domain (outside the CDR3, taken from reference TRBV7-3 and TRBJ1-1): GAGVSQTPSNKVTEKGKYVELRCDPISGHTALYWYRQSLGQGPEFLIYFQGTGAADDSGLPNDRFFAVRPEGSVSTLKIQRTERGDSAVYLCASSPHVEDSTEAFFGQGTRLTVV.

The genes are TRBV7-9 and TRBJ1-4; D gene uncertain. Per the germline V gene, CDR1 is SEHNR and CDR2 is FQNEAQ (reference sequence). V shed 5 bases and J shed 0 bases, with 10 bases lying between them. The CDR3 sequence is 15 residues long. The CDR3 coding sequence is TGTGCCAGCAGCCCCGGACTGTCAACTAATGAAAAACTGTTTTTT. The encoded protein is CASSPGLSTNEKLFF.

DNA of the CDR3: TGTGCCAGCAGCTACTACAGGGCAATGGGGAACTATGGCTACACCTTC. Protein sequence: CASSYYRAMGNYGYTF. V and J are TRBV13 and TRBJ1-2, with TRBD1 as a possible D gene (6 bases). The CDR3 covers 16 residues. Germline CDR1 and CDR2: PRHDT and FYEKMQ (reference sequence). V was cut by 4 bases and J by 2 bases, with 17 bases left in between.

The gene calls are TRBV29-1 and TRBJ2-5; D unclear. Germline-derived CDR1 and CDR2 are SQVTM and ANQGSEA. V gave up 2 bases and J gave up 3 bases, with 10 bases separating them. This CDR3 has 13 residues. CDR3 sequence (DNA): TGCAGCGTTGAAATCGGCAGAAAAGAGACCCAGTACTTC. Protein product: CSVEIGRKETQYF.

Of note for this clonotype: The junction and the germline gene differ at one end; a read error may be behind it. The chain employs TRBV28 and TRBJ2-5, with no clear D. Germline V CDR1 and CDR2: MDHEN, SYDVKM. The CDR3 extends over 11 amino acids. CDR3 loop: CVSSFHISQYF. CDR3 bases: TGTGTCAGCAGTTTTCACATATCCCAGTACTTC. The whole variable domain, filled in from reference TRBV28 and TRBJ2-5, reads DVKVTQSSRYLVKRTGEKVFLECVQDMDHENMFWYRQDPGLGLRLIYFSYDVKMKEKGDIPEGYSVSREKKERFSLILESASTNQTSMYLCVSSFHISQYFGPGTRLLVL.

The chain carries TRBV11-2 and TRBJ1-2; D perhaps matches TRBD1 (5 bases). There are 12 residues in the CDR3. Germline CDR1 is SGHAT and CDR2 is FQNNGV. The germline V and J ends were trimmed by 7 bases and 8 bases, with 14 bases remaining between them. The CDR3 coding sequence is TGTGCCAGCACTGGGACCGCCCTAGGCTACACCTTC. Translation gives CASTGTALGYTF. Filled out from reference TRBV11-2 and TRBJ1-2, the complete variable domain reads EAGVAQSPRYKIIEKRQSVAFWCNPISGHATLYWYQQILGQGPKLLIQFQNNGVVDDSQLPKDRFSAERLKGVDSTLKIQPAKLEDSAVYLCASTGTALGYTFGSGTRLTVV.

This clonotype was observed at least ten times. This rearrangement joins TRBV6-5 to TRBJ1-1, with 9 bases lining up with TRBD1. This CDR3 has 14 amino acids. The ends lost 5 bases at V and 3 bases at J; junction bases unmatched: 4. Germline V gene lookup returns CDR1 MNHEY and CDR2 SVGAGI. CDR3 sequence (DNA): TGTGCCAGCAGTCCAGACAGGGGGTACACTGAAGCTTTCTTT. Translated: CASSPDRGYTEAFF.

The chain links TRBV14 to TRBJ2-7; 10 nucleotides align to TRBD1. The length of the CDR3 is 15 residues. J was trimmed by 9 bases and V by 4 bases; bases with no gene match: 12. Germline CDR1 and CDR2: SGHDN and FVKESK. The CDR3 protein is CASSPRDRGPSGQYF. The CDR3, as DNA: TGTGCCAGCAGCCCCCGGGACAGGGGTCCTTCGGGGCAGTACTTC.

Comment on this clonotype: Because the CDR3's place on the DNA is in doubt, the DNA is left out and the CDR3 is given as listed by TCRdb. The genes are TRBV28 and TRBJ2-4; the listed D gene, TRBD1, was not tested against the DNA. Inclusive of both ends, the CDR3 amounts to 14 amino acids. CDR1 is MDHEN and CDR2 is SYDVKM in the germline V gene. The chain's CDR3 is CASSSSGQGHIQYF.

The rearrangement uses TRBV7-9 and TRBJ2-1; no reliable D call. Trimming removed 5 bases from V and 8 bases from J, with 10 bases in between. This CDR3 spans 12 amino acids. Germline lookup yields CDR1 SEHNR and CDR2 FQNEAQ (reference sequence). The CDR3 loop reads CASSPTGHEQFF. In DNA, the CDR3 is TGTGCCAGCAGCCCCACGGGTCATGAGCAGTTCTTC.

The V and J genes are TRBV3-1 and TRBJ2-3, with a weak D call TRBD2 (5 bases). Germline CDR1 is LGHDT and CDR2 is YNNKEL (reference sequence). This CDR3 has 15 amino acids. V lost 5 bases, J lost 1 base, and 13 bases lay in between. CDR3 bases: TGTGCCAGCAGCTTAGAGATGGGAGGCACAGATACGCAGTATTTT. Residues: CASSLEMGGTDTQYF.

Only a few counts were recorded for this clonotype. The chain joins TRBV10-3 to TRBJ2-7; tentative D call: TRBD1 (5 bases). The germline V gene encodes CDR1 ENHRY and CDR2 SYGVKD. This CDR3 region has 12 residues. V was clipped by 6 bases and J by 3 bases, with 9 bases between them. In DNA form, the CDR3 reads TGTGCCATCAGCCCAGGGAACTACGAGCAGTACGTC. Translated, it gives CAISPGNYEQYV.

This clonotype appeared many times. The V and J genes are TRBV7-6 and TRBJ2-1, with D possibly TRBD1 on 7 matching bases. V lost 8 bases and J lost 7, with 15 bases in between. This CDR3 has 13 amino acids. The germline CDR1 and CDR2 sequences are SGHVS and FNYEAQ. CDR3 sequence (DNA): TGTGCCAGCTCGACAGGGAGGAGGAATGAGCAGTTCTTC. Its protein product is CASSTGRRNEQFF.

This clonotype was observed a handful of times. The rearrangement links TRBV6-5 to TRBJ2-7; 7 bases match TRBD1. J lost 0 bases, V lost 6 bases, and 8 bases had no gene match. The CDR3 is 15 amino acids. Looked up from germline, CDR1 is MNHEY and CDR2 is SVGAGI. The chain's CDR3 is CASSPRDRDSYEQYF. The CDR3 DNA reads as TGTGCCAGCAGCCCCCGAGACAGGGACTCCTACGAGCAGTACTTC.